These 6 T cell receptor beta chains were sequenced from one sample in a study of T-cell memory formation after mild COVID-19. TCRdb re-called the 5' RACE reads through MiXCR, storing one row per CDR3 protein. This repertoire shows roughly 250,000 distinct CDR3 sequences, about a sixth found once; its top ten account for around 3.4%. The sequenced sample consisted of PBMCs or a T cell subset sorted from them (not recorded which). These receptors were taken from a man aged 18 to 30 who had mild COVID-19 (a few samples of this study predate the infection). Cell type and time point are not known.

The table lists this clonotype with a few counts. V is TRBV12-3 or TRBV12-4 and J is TRBJ2-7; 8 nucleotides agree with TRBD1. The junction had 11 bases not matched to a gene; V was cut back by 0 bases and J by 7 bases. This CDR3 region has 16 residues. CDR3: CASSLAGWDRNGEQYF. CDR3 nucleotides: TGTGCCAGCAGTTTAGCGGGGTGGGACAGGAATGGAGAGCAGTACTTC.

The chain uses TRBV7-9 and TRBJ1-1; possibly TRBD1 for D (6 bases). V shed 3 bases and J shed 9 bases, with 14 bases lying between them. This CDR3 is 13 amino acids long. CDR1 SEHNR and CDR2 FQNEAQ come from the germline V gene (reference sequence). This CDR3 is CASSFGGRGQAFF. CDR3 bases: TGTGCCAGCAGCTTTGGGGGGCGCGGACAAGCTTTCTTT.

This clonotype was detected only a few times. The chain's CDR3 is CASSRLGPREGNEQFF. In DNA form, the CDR3 reads TGTGCCAGCAGTAGGTTGGGCCCTAGGGAGGGAAATGAGCAGTTCTTC. The chain employs TRBV6-2 or TRBV6-3 and TRBJ2-1; 7 nucleotides agree with TRBD2. The CDR3 is 16 amino acids. The V segment lost 5 bases and the J segment 7 bases; nucleotides outside the gene matches: 14. Germline CDR1 is MNHEY and CDR2 is SVGEGT.

This clonotype showed up many times. The chain has TRBV7-9 and TRBJ1-3; tentative D call: TRBD1 (5 bases). V was cut by 2 bases and J by 8 bases, with 16 bases left in between. The CDR3 is 15 residues long. The germline V gene encodes CDR1 SEHNR and CDR2 FQNEAQ (reference sequence). CDR3 sequence reads: CASSLQRFGGDTIYF. DNA for the CDR3: TGTGCCAGCAGCTTACAGCGGTTCGGAGGGGACACCATATATTTT.

The rearrangement uses TRBV3-1 and TRBJ1-6; D might be TRBD1 (6 bases). Germline V gene data show CDR1 as LGHDT and CDR2 as YNNKEL (reference sequence). V dropped 0 bases and J dropped 8 bases, with 11 bases sitting between them. This CDR3 is 15 amino acids long. The CDR3 nucleotides read TGTGCCAGCAGCCAAGATCAGGGGTTGCATTCACCCCTCCACTTT. Residues: CASSQDQGLHSPLHF. The whole variable domain, filled in from reference TRBV3-1 and TRBJ1-6, reads DTAVSQTPKYLVTQMGNDKSIKCEQNLGHDTMYWYKQDSKKFLKIMFSYNNKELIINETVPNRFSPKSPDKAHLNLHINSLELGDSAVYFCASSQDQGLHSPLHFGNGTRLTVT.

This clonotype was picked up a small number of times. The rearrangement joins TRBV6-2 or TRBV6-3 to TRBJ1-6, with TRBD1 as a possible D gene (5 bases). Germline V gives CDR1 MNHEY, CDR2 SVGEGT. The CDR3 has 17 residues. The V end lost 2 bases, the J end lost 2 bases, and 13 bases lay between the germline ends. CDR3 in DNA: TGTGCCAGCAGTTACATCAGGGAACGGCCCTATAATTCACCCCTCCACTTT. Translation: CASSYIRERPYNSPLHF.